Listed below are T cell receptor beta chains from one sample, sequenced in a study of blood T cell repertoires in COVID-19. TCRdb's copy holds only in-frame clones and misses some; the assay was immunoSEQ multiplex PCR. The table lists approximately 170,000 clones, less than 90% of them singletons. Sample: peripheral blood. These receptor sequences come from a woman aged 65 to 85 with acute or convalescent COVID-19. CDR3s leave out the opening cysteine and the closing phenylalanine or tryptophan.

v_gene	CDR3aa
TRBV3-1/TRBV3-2	ASSQETGSFAGELF
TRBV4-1	ASSQVETGSGKLF
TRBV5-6	ASSPVVQAGSPLH
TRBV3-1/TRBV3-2	ASSQDTRNEQF
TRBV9	ASSVGPAGGPWSTDTQY
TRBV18	ASSPSVHEQF
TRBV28	ASSRTGLNEKLF
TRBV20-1	SARDRDGYT
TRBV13	ASSSRKMNTEAF
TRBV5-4	ASSLGRDRSTETQY
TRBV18	ASSRGTENNSPLH
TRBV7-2	ASSLRFTASTDTQY
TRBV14	ASRAGFSRESLNEQF
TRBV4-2	ASSQDDSSPLH
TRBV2	ASRAYYNEQF
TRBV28	ASSPAGQGYNEQY
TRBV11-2	ASNTYNEQF
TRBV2	ASSWGLAVGTDTQY
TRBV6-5	ASSYRGLRGNEQF
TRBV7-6	ASSLFRTGNNSPLH
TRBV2	ASSLAGERYTQY
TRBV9	ASSVGLNNEKLF
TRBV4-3	ASSQDDTASSYNSPLH
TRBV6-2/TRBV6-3	ASSRGTSSFGTDTQY
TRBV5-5	ASSQGQTATNEKLF
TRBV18	ASSRGQGGNTEAF
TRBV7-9	ASSSPRTGTDEKLF
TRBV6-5	ASRIQSSGNTIY
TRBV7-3	ASSLRRRDAKNIQY
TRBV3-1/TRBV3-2	ASSQANTIRAF
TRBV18	ASSRDRAGEQY
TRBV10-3	AISDPRGSGTDTQY
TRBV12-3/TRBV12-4	ASSFGINYGYT
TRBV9	ASSVAGTNGGYT
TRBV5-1	ASSLTGGFADTQY
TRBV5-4	ASSPPGQETQY
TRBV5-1	ASSSQEVRGEAF
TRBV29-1	STRGSGGYYNEQF
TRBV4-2	ASSQDITRLNEKLF
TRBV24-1	ATNSGGSYNEQF
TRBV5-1	ASSERGGRSYEQY
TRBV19	ASSIRRPGQGGSGNTIY
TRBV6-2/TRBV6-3	ASSPGTGASGNTIY
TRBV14	ASSLSPGRPNEQF